The next 20 T cell receptor beta chains were all read from a single sample in a study of T cells in Graves' hyperthyroidism and ophthalmopathy. TCR beta CDR3 regions were amplified from RNA. The HTBI set primed first-round TCR CDR3 RT-PCR. TCRdb re-analysed the multiplex PCR reads in MiXCR, keeping a single row per CDR3 protein. The sample records about 840,000 distinct CDR3 sequences, over 35% being singletons. Sequencing used blood. The receptors shown here come from a man in his late teens or twenties with Graves' hyperthyroidism.

This chain links TRBV6-1 with TRBJ2-5; D may be TRBD1 (5 bases). Trimming took off 8 bases at V and 4 bases at J, with 11 bases between the two ends. The CDR3 contains 12 residues. Germline loops: CDR1 MNHNS, CDR2 SASEGT. The CDR3 sequence: CASYQGGETQYF. The DNA for the CDR3 is TGTGCCAGCTATCAGGGTGGAGAGACCCAGTACTTC.

There are a few counts of this clonotype. This chain links TRBV5-1 with TRBJ2-2, with D perhaps TRBD1 or TRBD2 (5 bases each). Germline V gene sequence: CDR1 SGHRS, CDR2 YFSETQ. Trimming shortened V by 4 bases and J by 6 bases, and 16 bases separated the two germline ends. There are 15 residues in the CDR3. The CDR3 region is CASSNPSGSPGELFF. In DNA form, the CDR3 reads TGCGCCAGCAGCAACCCTTCAGGGAGCCCCGGGGAGCTGTTTTTT.

There are many counts of this clonotype. The chain couples TRBV5-8 to TRBJ1-6; D not certain. Germline V gives CDR1 SGHTS, CDR2 YDEGEE. The CDR3 length is 13 residues. V was shortened by 4 bases and J by 9 bases, with 11 bases between the two germline ends. The CDR3 DNA is TGTGCCAGCAGCCGAGACAATGGTTCACCCCTCCACTTT. Amino acids: CASSRDNGSPLHF. Using reference TRBV5-8 and TRBJ1-6 for the parts outside the CDR3, the full variable domain is EAGVTQSPTHLIKTRGQQATLRCSPISGHTSVYWYQQALGLGLQFLLWYDEGEERNRGNFPPRFSGRQFPNYSSELNVNALELEDSALYLCASSRDNGSPLHFGNGTRLTVT.

The J gene is TRBJ2-7, the V gene TRBV7-3; D perhaps matches TRBD2 (7 bases). Looked up from germline, CDR1 is SGHTA and CDR2 is FQGTGA. This CDR3 is built from 14 residues. The V end lost 1 base, the J end lost 4 bases, and 11 bases lay between the germline ends. CDR3 bases: TGTGCCAGCAGCTTAAAGGGGGGGGGGTACGAGCAGTACTTC. Amino acid sequence: CASSLKGGGYEQYF. The variable domain in full, with the rest retrieved from reference TRBV7-3 and TRBJ2-7, is GAGVSQTPSNKVTEKGKYVELRCDPISGHTALYWYRQSLGQGPEFLIYFQGTGAADDSGLPNDRFFAVRPEGSVSTLKIQRTERGDSAVYLCASSLKGGGYEQYFGPGTRLTVT.

The V and J genes are TRBV6-5 and TRBJ1-2; 8 bases are a match to TRBD1. V shed 5 bases and J 4 bases; nucleotides not matched to a gene: 9. CDR1 is MNHEY, CDR2 SVGAGI, per germline. This CDR3 is built from 15 residues. CDR3 bases: TGTGCCAGCAGTACCGGACAGGGAGGGGCCTATGGCTACACCTTC. Amino acids: CASSTGQGGAYGYTF.

This clonotype was counted many times. The rearrangement links TRBV20-1 to TRBJ1-6, with TRBD1 identical over 9 bases. V shed 4 bases, J shed 8 bases, and the junction held 3 bases outside the gene matches. Germline CDR1 reads DFQATT; CDR2 reads SNEGSKA (reference sequence). This CDR3 contains 13 residues. CDR3 coding DNA: TGCAGTGCTATCAGACAGGGGGATTCACCCCTCCACTTT. It specifies CSAIRQGDSPLHF.

This clonotype was seen a few times. The V and J genes are TRBV7-9 and TRBJ2-5, with D possibly being TRBD1 or TRBD2 (5 bases each). The CDR3 contains 14 residues. V was pared by 8 bases and J by 5 bases, with 18 bases between. Germline CDR1 SEHNR, CDR2 FQNEAQ (reference sequence). For the CDR3, the DNA is TGTGCCAGCTCGATACCGGGGCCTTCGGAGACCCAGTACTTC. Translation: CASSIPGPSETQYF.

Only a few counts were recorded for this clonotype. V is TRBV11-2 and J is TRBJ2-5, with 8 positions matching TRBD2. CDR3 length equals 15 residues. Trimming cost V 5 bases and J 2 bases; bases outside gene matches: 7. Germline CDR1 is SGHAT and CDR2 is FQNNGV. The CDR3 protein is CASSPAGTSQETQYF. CDR3 nucleotides: TGTGCCAGCAGCCCCGCCGGGACTAGTCAAGAGACCCAGTACTTC.

This clonotype was observed at least ten times. This chain links TRBV7-8 with TRBJ2-2; D ambiguous. Germline CDR1 and CDR2: SGHVS and FQNEAQ. This CDR3 comprises 13 residues. V lost 5 bases and J lost 4, with 8 bases in between. The CDR3 DNA is TGTGCCAGCAGCCCTCAGATCACCGGGGAGCTGTTTTTT. It is translated as CASSPQITGELFF.

This clonotype was observed at least ten times. V and J are TRBV29-1 and TRBJ2-5, with D unresolved. Germline assignment: CDR1 SQVTM and CDR2 ANQGSEA. This CDR3 is 10 amino acids long. V lost 4 bases, J lost 3 bases, and 3 bases lay in between. CDR3: CSVVKETQYF. CDR3 sequence (DNA): TGCAGCGTTGTAAAAGAGACCCAGTACTTC.

The chain has TRBV7-2 and TRBJ1-3; D is unclear. Germline loops: CDR1 SGHTA, CDR2 FQGNSA. Trimming left V 5 bases short and J 2 bases short, with 16 bases between. There are 16 residues in the CDR3. CDR3 loop: CASSQERPAAGNTIYF. CDR3 sequence (DNA): TGTGCCAGCAGCCAAGAACGGCCCGCGGCTGGAAACACCATATATTTT.

This clonotype has a count of ten or more. This rearrangement joins TRBV29-1 to TRBJ1-2; D uncertain. CDR1 SQVTM and CDR2 ANQGSEA come from the germline V gene. V lost 0 bases and J lost 7, with 12 bases in between. The CDR3 contains 13 residues. The DNA of the CDR3 is TGCAGCGTTGAAGAAGGGCAGGTGGTTGGCTACACCTTC. It is translated as CSVEEGQVVGYTF.

This clonotype was seen many times. The chain recombines TRBV9 with TRBJ1-2; D not resolved. V lost 4 bases and J 3 bases, leaving 16 bases between the germline ends. There are 15 residues in the CDR3. Germline V gene data show CDR1 as SGDLS and CDR2 as YYNGEE. The CDR3 loop reads CASSLDPATDYGYTF. CDR3 nucleotide sequence: TGTGCCAGCAGCCTAGACCCCGCGACGGACTATGGCTACACCTTC.

CDR3 sequence (DNA): TGTGCCAGCAGCCAACTACAGGATTTAGGGAGGAAACTGTTTTTT. Translating gives CASSQLQDLGRKLFF. The chain couples TRBV3-1 to TRBJ1-4, with D perhaps matching TRBD1 (5 bases). Germline V gives CDR1 LGHDT, CDR2 YNNKEL (reference sequence). V was clipped by 2 bases and J by 11 bases, with 18 bases between them. This CDR3 has 15 residues.

This clonotype occurred a few times. This chain links TRBV7-9 with TRBJ2-2; D is perhaps TRBD1 (6 bases). Germline V gene data show CDR1 as SEHNR and CDR2 as FQNEAQ (reference sequence). Trimming shortened V by 8 bases and J by 3 bases, and 13 bases separated the two germline ends. The CDR3 runs 14 residues. The CDR3 reads CASVTGFHTGELFF. DNA for the CDR3: TGTGCCAGCGTTACAGGGTTCCACACCGGGGAGCTGTTTTTT.

The J gene is TRBJ2-2, the V gene TRBV2; the match to TRBD2 covers 13 bases. With 5 bases clipped from V and 2 bases from J, the junction kept 5 bases outside the gene matches. Germline V gene sequence: CDR1 SNHLY, CDR2 FYNNEI. This CDR3 comprises 17 residues. The CDR3 coding sequence is TGTGCCAGCAGTAGGACTAGCGGGAGTCTAAACACCGGGGAGCTGTTTTTT. It is translated as CASSRTSGSLNTGELFF. Combining the CDR3 with reference TRBV2 and TRBJ2-2 gives the whole variable domain EPEVTQTPSHQVTQMGQEVILRCVPISNHLYFYWYRQILGQKVEFLVSFYNNEISEKSEIFDDQFSVERPDGSNFTLKIRSTKLEDSAMYFCASSRTSGSLNTGELFFGEGSRLTVL.

This clonotype appeared many times. The J gene is TRBJ2-7, the V gene TRBV5-1, with 8 bases that match TRBD1. Per the germline V gene, CDR1 is SGHRS and CDR2 is YFSETQ. With 4 bases clipped from V and 3 bases from J, the junction kept 3 bases outside the gene matches. CDR3 length equals 13 residues. CDR3 nucleotides: TGCGCCAGCAGCGGGACAGGTCTCTACGAGCAGTACTTC. This encodes CASSGTGLYEQYF. Combining the CDR3 with reference TRBV5-1 and TRBJ2-7 gives the whole variable domain KAGVTQTPRYLIKTRGQQVTLSCSPISGHRSVSWYQQTPGQGLQFLFEYFSETQRNKGNFPGRFSGRQFSNSRSEMNVSTLELGDSALYLCASSGTGLYEQYFGPGTRLTVT.

The gene calls are TRBV2 and TRBJ2-5; the D gene is possibly TRBD2 (6 bases). Trimming pared 6 bases from V and 4 bases from J, leaving 21 bases between. The CDR3 runs to 16 residues. Germline CDR1 is SNHLY and CDR2 is FYNNEI. The CDR3 DNA follows: TGTGCCAGCAGCCGCGCCGGGGGACGACAGAGAGAGACCCAGTACTTC. This sequence encodes CASSRAGGRQRETQYF.

In the case of this clonotype: A much larger clone lies one base from this, so it may be a read error. V is TRBV9 and J is TRBJ1-1; tentative D call: TRBD1 (5 bases). CDR1 is SGDLS and CDR2 is YYNGEE in the germline V gene. The CDR3 contains 14 residues. CDR3 bases: TGTGCCAGCAGCGTGTACCCGGTGGACACTGAAGCTTACTTT. Translated, it gives CASSVYPVDTEAYF. The whole variable domain, filled in from reference TRBV9 and TRBJ1-1, reads DSGVTQTPKHLITATGQRVTLRCSPRSGDLSVYWYQQSLDQGLQFLIQYYNGEERAKGNILERFSAQQFPDLHSELNLSSLELGDSALYFCASSVYPVDTEAYFGQGTRLTVV.

The CDR3 sequence: CATSAGDGSEAFF. The CDR3 coding sequence is TGTGCCACCAGTGCCGGGGACGGGAGTGAAGCTTTCTTT. The chain recombines TRBV24-1 with TRBJ1-1, with D tentatively TRBD1 (5 bases). Germline values: CDR1 KGHDR, CDR2 SFDVKD. Trimming took off 5 bases at V and 7 bases at J, with 13 bases between the two ends. The CDR3 sequence is 13 residues long.